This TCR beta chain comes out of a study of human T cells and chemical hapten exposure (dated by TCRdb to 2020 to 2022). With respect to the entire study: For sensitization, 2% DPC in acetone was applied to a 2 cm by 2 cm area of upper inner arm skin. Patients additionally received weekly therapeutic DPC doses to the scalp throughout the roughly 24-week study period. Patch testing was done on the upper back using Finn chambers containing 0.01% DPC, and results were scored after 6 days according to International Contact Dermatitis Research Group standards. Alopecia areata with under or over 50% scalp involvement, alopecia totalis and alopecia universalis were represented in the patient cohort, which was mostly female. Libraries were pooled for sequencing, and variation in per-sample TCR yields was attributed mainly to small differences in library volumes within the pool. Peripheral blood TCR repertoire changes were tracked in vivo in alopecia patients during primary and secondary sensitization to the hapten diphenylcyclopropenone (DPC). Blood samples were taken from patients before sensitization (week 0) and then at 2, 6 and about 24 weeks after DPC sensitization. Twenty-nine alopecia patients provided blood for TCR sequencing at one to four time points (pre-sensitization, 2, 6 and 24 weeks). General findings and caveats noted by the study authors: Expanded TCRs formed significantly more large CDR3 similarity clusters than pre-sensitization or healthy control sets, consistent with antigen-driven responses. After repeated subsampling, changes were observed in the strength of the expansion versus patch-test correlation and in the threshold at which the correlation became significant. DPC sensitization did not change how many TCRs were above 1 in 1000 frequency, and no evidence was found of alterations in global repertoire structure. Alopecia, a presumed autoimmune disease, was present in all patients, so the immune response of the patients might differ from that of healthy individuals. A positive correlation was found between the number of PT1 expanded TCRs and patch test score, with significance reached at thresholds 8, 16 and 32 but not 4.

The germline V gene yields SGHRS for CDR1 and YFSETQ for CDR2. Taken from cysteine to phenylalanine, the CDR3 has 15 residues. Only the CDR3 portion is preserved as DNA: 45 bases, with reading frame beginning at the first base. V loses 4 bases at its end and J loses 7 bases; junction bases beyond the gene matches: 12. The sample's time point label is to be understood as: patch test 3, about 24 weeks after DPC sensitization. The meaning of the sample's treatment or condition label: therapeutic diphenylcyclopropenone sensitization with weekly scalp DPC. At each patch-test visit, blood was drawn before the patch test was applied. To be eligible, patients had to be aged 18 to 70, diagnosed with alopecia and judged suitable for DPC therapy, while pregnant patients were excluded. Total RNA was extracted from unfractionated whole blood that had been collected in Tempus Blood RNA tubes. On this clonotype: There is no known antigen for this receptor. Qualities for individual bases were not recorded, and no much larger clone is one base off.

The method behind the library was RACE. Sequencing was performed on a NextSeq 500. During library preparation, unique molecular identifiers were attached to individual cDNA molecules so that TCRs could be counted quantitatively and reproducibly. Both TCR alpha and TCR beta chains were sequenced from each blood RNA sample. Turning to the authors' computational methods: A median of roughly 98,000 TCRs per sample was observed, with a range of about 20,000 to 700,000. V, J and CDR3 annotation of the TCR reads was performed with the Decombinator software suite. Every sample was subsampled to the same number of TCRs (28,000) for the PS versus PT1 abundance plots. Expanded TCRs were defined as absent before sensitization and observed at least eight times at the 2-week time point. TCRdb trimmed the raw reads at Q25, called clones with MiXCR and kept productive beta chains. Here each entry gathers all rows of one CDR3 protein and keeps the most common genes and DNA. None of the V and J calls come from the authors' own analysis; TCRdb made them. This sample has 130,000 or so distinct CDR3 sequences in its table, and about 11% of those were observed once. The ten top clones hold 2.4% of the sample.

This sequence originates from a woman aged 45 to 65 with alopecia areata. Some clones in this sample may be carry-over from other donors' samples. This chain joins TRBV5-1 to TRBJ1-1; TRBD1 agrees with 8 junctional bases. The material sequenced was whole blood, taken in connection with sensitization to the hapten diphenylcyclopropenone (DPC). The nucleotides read TGCGCCAGCAGCGGGGGTGGACAGGGTAAAGATGAAGCTTTCTTT. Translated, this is CASSGGGQGKDEAFF. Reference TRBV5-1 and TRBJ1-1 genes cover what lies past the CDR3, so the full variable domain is KAGVTQTPRYLIKTRGQQVTLSCSPISGHRSVSWYQQTPGQGLQFLFEYFSETQRNKGNFPGRFSGRQFSNSRSEMNVSTLELGDSALYLCASSGGGQGKDEAFFGQGTRLTVV.